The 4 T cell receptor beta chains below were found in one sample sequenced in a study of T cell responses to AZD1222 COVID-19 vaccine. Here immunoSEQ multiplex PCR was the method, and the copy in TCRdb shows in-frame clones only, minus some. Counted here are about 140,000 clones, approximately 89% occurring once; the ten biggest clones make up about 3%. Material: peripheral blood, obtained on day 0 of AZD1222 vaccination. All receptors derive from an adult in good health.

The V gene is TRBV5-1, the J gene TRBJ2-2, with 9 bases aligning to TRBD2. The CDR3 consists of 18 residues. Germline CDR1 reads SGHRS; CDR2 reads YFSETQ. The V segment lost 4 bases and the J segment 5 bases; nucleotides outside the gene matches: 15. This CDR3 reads CASSPRPPGLAVTGELFF. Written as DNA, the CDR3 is TGCGCCAGCAGCCCACGCCCTCCGGGACTAGCCGTAACCGGGGAGCTGTTTTTT.

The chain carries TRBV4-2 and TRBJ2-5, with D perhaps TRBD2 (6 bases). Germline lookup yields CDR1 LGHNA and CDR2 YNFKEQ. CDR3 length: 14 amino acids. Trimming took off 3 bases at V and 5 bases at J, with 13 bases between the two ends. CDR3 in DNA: TGTGCCAGCAGCCAGGAGGGGCCGCGGGAGACCCAGTACTTC. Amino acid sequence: CASSQEGPRETQYF.

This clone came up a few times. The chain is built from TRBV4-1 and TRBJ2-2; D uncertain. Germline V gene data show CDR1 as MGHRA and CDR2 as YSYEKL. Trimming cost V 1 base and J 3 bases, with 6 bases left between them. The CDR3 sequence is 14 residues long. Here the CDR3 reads CASSQVLDTGELFF. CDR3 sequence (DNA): TGCGCCAGCAGCCAAGTCCTAGACACCGGGGAGCTGTTTTTT.

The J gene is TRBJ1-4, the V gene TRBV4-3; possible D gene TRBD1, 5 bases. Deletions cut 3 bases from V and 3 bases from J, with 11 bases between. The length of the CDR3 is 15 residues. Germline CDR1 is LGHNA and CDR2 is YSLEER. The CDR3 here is CASSQQGRSNEKLFF. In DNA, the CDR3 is TGCGCCAGCAGCCAGCAGGGACGGTCTAATGAAAAACTGTTTTTT.